These 17 T cell receptor beta chains originate from one sample sequenced in a study of cytomegalovirus exposure and HLA in healthy donors. PCR employed 60 Vbeta and 13 Jbeta primers. The assay was immunoSEQ multiplex PCR, and TCRdb's table has in-frame clones only and misses some. The sample includes more than 80,000 clones, about 75% seen only once; the top ten take 2.5%. The material sequenced was PBMCs. These TCRs come from a man aged 40-50 years in good health and CMV-seronegative.

The gene calls are TRBV7-9 and TRBJ1-4; D not resolved. Deletions cut 8 bases from V and 5 bases from J, with 21 bases between. In germline, CDR1 is SEHNR, CDR2 FQNEAQ (reference sequence). The CDR3 consists of 16 residues. This CDR3 is CASEPSSGRKNEKLFF. The CDR3 bases are TGTGCCAGCGAACCCTCTAGCGGCAGGAAGAATGAAAAACTGTTTTTT.

V usage is TRBV28 and J usage is TRBJ1-5, with D tentatively TRBD1 (5 bases). V was pared by 1 base and J by 0 bases, with 13 bases between. CDR3 length: 17 residues. Germline V gene lookup returns CDR1 MDHEN and CDR2 SYDVKM. CDR3 sequence reads: CASSLSGLASSNQPQHF. The CDR3 DNA reads TGTGCCAGCAGTTTATCAGGGTTAGCTTCTAGCAATCAGCCCCAGCATTTT.

The chain has TRBV5-1 and TRBJ1-5; 7 positions agree with TRBD1. J lost 3 bases, V lost 4 bases, and 7 bases had no gene match. Germline V lookup: CDR1 SGHRS, CDR2 YFSETQ. CDR3 length equals 15 residues. The CDR3 nucleotides read TGCGCCAGCAGCACTGACAGGGCCCTCAATCAGCCCCAGCATTTT. This codes for CASSTDRALNQPQHF.

V and J are TRBV5-4 and TRBJ1-4; D may be TRBD1 (6 bases). CDR3 length: 14 amino acids. Germline loops: CDR1 SGHNT, CDR2 YYREEE (reference sequence). The V gene lost 0 bases and the J gene lost 4 bases, with 7 bases spanning the gap. The CDR3 spells CASSLEGVNEKLFF. CDR3 DNA: TGTGCCAGCAGCTTGGAGGGGGTTAATGAAAAACTGTTTTTT.

The gene calls are TRBV20-1 and TRBJ1-2; D remains ambiguous. This CDR3 has 11 residues. Germline V gene lookup returns CDR1 DFQATT and CDR2 SNEGSKA (reference sequence). Between the trimmed V and J ends, which lost 2 bases and 4 bases, there was a span of 5 bases. This CDR3 is CSARNSYGYTF. CDR3 nucleotides: TGCAGTGCTAGAAACAGCTATGGCTACACCTTC.

This clone has a single count. The chain uses TRBV6-5 and TRBJ2-2, with TRBD1 matching 7 bases. The CDR3 covers 12 residues. Germline loops: CDR1 MNHEY, CDR2 SVGAGI. J was trimmed by 6 bases and V by 9 bases; bases with no gene match: 4. CDR3: CARTGIAGELFF. CDR3 DNA sequence: TGTGCCAGGACAGGGATTGCCGGGGAGCTGTTTTTT.

The sample holds a few counts of this clone. The chain combines TRBV5-1 with TRBJ2-7; perhaps TRBD1 as D (6 bases). V was cut by 4 bases and J by 3 bases, with 11 bases left in between. CDR1 SGHRS and CDR2 YFSETQ come from the germline V gene. This CDR3 region has 13 residues. The CDR3 sequence: CASSASQGYEQYF. CDR3 bases: TGCGCCAGCAGCGCTTCACAGGGCTACGAGCAGTACTTC.

This chain links TRBV27 with TRBJ1-5; D is possibly TRBD1 (5 bases). CDR3 length equals 14 residues. V lost 3 bases and J lost 4, with 10 bases in between. CDR1 MNHEY and CDR2 SMNVEV come from the germline V gene (reference sequence). The CDR3 loop is CASSLRQTNQPQHF. In DNA form, the CDR3 reads TGTGCCAGCAGTTTGCGACAGACAAATCAGCCCCAGCATTTT.

V is TRBV2 and J is TRBJ2-2; D perhaps matches TRBD1 (5 bases). Germline V CDR1 and CDR2: SNHLY, FYNNEI. This CDR3 has 13 residues. Between the trimmed V and J ends, which lost 3 bases and 9 bases, there was a span of 11 bases. The CDR3 DNA is TGTGCCAGCAGTGAGGCCAGGGTCCGGGAGCTGTTTTTT. Amino acids: CASSEARVRELFF. Full variable domain (rest looked up from reference TRBV2 and TRBJ2-2): EPEVTQTPSHQVTQMGQEVILRCVPISNHLYFYWYRQILGQKVEFLVSFYNNEISEKSEIFDDQFSVERPDGSNFTLKIRSTKLEDSAMYFCASSEARVRELFFGEGSRLTVL.

The V call is TRBV11-2, the J call TRBJ2-5; possible D gene TRBD2, 5 bases. CDR1 SGHAT and CDR2 FQNNGV come from the germline V gene. Trimming pared 5 bases from V and 5 bases from J, leaving 24 bases between. CDR3 length: 17 residues. CDR3: CASSPSVDSFVGETQYF. The CDR3 nucleotides read TGTGCCAGCAGCCCCTCAGTGGACTCATTCGTGGGGGAGACCCAGTACTTC.

This chain links TRBV6-1 with TRBJ1-4, with D tentatively TRBD1 (6 bases). V was trimmed by 4 bases and J by 7 bases, leaving 10 bases between them. Germline V gene data show CDR1 as MNHNS and CDR2 as SASEGT. The CDR3 totals 13 residues. CDR3 DNA: TGTGCCAGCAGTGGGGACATTAGTGAAAAACTGTTTTTT. Translation: CASSGDISEKLFF.

The chain links TRBV21-1 to TRBJ1-1. TRBV21-1 is reported as a pseudogene. This CDR3 contains 12 residues. The CDR3 sequence: CASKGGPTEAFF. The CDR3 DNA reads TGTGCCAGCAAGGGAGGGCCCACTGAAGCTTTCTTT.

This chain joins TRBV6-5 and TRBJ2-1; 11 positions match TRBD1. CDR3 size: 15 residues. Trimming at V came to 8 bases and at J to 4 bases, leaving 7 bases not matched to a gene. Germline V gene sequence: CDR1 MNHEY, CDR2 SVGAGI. The CDR3 loop is CASARDRGYYNEQFF. As DNA, the CDR3 is TGTGCCAGCGCTCGGGACAGGGGGTATTACAATGAGCAGTTCTTC.

This clone showed up just a few times. The V call is TRBV2, the J call TRBJ1-6; weak D call: TRBD1 (6 bases). Germline CDR1 is SNHLY and CDR2 is FYNNEI. V lost 7 bases, J lost 10 bases, and 14 bases lay in between. The CDR3 covers 13 residues. The CDR3 loop reads CASMRTVASPLHF. The CDR3 DNA follows: TGTGCCAGCATGAGGACAGTTGCCTCACCCCTCCACTTT. The full variable domain, rest sourced from reference TRBV2 and TRBJ1-6, is EPEVTQTPSHQVTQMGQEVILRCVPISNHLYFYWYRQILGQKVEFLVSFYNNEISEKSEIFDDQFSVERPDGSNFTLKIRSTKLEDSAMYFCASMRTVASPLHFGNGTRLTVT.

This clone was observed a handful of times. The CDR3 DNA reads as TGTGCCAGCAGCTCTCCGGGATCCCCTCCCGAGCAGTACTTC. Its translation: CASSSPGSPPEQYF. The genes are TRBV7-9 and TRBJ2-7, with D possibly being TRBD2 (5 bases). The CDR3 spans 14 residues. The ends were cut back, 4 bases at V and 6 bases at J, with 16 bases in the middle. The V gene's germline CDR1 is SEHNR and CDR2 FQNEAQ (reference sequence).

This clone was counted a few times. J is TRBJ1-4 and V is TRBV21-1; TRBD1 was called by the table and not checked on the DNA. TRBV21-1 is a listed pseudogene. This CDR3 region has 15 residues. CDR3 nucleotide sequence: TGTGCCAGTTCCGACAGGGAAAGGACTAATGAAAAACTGTTTTTT. It is translated as CASSDRERTNEKLFF.

The chain joins TRBV4-2 to TRBJ1-4; 10 positions agree with TRBD1. The J segment lost 7 bases and the V segment lost 0 bases, leaving 5 bases of the junction unmatched. The CDR3 extends over 16 amino acids. In germline, CDR1 is LGHNA, CDR2 YNFKEQ. This CDR3 reads CASSQDPGTGVEKLFF. CDR3 bases: TGTGCCAGCAGCCAAGATCCTGGGACAGGGGTTGAAAAACTGTTTTTT.